These 20 T cell receptor beta chains were all obtained from the same sample, sequenced in a study of chemoradiotherapy in HPV16-positive cancers. Only in-frame clones appear in the TCRdb table, and some are missing; sequencing was by immunoSEQ multiplex PCR. The table has about 22,000 clones, around 73% seen once. This material was collected from a patient who underwent chemoradiotherapy. The receptors shown here come from a human donor with HPV-associated anogenital cancer.

The chain joins TRBV5-1 to TRBJ1-2, with a possible D match to TRBD1 (5 bases). The CDR3 contains 16 residues. CDR1 is SGHRS, CDR2 YFSETQ, per germline. V was shortened by 4 bases and J by 4 bases, with 20 bases between the two germline ends. The CDR3 reads CASSPTGEGTGYGYTF. Written as DNA, the CDR3 is TGCGCCAGCAGCCCGACCGGGGAGGGTACAGGCTATGGCTACACCTTC.

The chain is built from TRBV20-1 and TRBJ2-5, with D perhaps matching TRBD1 or TRBD2 (5 bases each). The CDR3 contains 11 residues. Trimming pared 5 bases from V and 4 bases from J, leaving 8 bases between. Germline-derived CDR1 and CDR2 are DFQATT and SNEGSKA (reference sequence). Here the CDR3 reads CSAWDRETQYF. As DNA, the CDR3 is TGCAGTGCTTGGGACCGAGAGACCCAGTACTTC.

The chain employs TRBV28 and TRBJ2-7; D not resolved. This CDR3 contains 14 residues. CDR1 and CDR2 from the germline V gene are MDHEN and SYDVKM. Between the trimmed V and J ends, which lost 1 base and 1 base, there was a span of 8 bases. CDR3 protein: CASSLLGYSYEQYF. The CDR3 DNA reads TGTGCCAGCAGTTTATTGGGTTATTCCTACGAGCAGTACTTC. The full variable domain, its missing parts supplied by reference TRBV28 and TRBJ2-7, is DVKVTQSSRYLVKRTGEKVFLECVQDMDHENMFWYRQDPGLGLRLIYFSYDVKMKEKGDIPEGYSVSREKKERFSLILESASTNQTSMYLCASSLLGYSYEQYFGPGTRLTVT.

The CDR3 loop reads CASSFTDTQYF. For the CDR3, the DNA is TGTGCCAGCAGCTTTACAGATACGCAGTATTTT. V gene TRBV11-2 combines with J gene TRBJ2-3; the D is unclear. Germline CDR1 SGHAT, CDR2 FQNNGV. Trimming cost V 3 bases and J 3 bases, with 1 base left between them. There are 11 residues in the CDR3.

This chain uses TRBV15 with TRBJ2-3; TRBD2 agrees at 11 bases. The CDR3 spans 17 residues. V shed 2 bases, J shed 1 base, and the junction held 5 bases outside the gene matches. The germline V gene encodes CDR1 LNHNV and CDR2 YYDKDF (reference sequence). CDR3 coding DNA: TGTGCCACCAGCAGACTCGGGACTAGCGGCGGCACAGATACGCAGTATTTT. The encoded protein is CATSRLGTSGGTDTQYF.

This chain joins TRBV19 and TRBJ1-2; 8 positions match TRBD1. Per the germline V gene, CDR1 is LNHDA and CDR2 is SQIVND (reference sequence). This CDR3 has 13 amino acids. J was trimmed by 6 bases and V by 5 bases; bases with no gene match: 5. The chain's CDR3 is CASSVQGVDGYTF. The CDR3, as DNA: TGTGCCAGTAGTGTACAGGGGGTCGATGGCTACACCTTC.

V and J are TRBV27 and TRBJ2-7; the match to TRBD1 covers 7 bases. The trim removed 6 bases at V and 6 bases at J, leaving 11 bases unmatched. The germline V gene encodes CDR1 MNHEY and CDR2 SMNVEV (reference sequence). The CDR3 is made up of 14 amino acids. CDR3 in amino acids: CASRKGQLSGEQYF. Here the CDR3 DNA reads TGTGCCAGCAGGAAGGGACAGCTCTCGGGCGAGCAGTACTTC.

The rearrangement joins TRBV6-4 to TRBJ1-1; D remains unclear. The ends were cut back, 4 bases at V and 5 bases at J, with 11 bases in the middle. Per germline, CDR1 MRHNA and CDR2 SNTAGT. The CDR3 spans 13 residues. This CDR3 is CASSGEIWTEAFF. The CDR3 region has the DNA TGTGCCAGCAGTGGCGAAATATGGACTGAAGCTTTCTTT.

The V call is TRBV7-2, the J call TRBJ2-7; D is possibly TRBD1 or TRBD2 (5 bases each). V dropped 6 bases and J dropped 3 bases, with 15 bases sitting between them. Germline assignment: CDR1 SGHTA and CDR2 FQGNSA. This CDR3 has 14 amino acids. The CDR3 sequence: CASRTYRDGYEQYF. CDR3 DNA: TGTGCCAGCAGGACATACCGGGACGGCTACGAGCAGTACTTC.

This chain connects TRBV7-9 to TRBJ2-3, with D maybe TRBD2 (6 bases). V gave up 5 bases and J gave up 2 bases, with 14 bases separating them. Germline CDR1 is SEHNR and CDR2 is FQNEAQ (reference sequence). The CDR3 is 15 amino acids. The CDR3 sequence: CASSTSEGPTDTQYF. As DNA, the CDR3 is TGTGCCAGCAGCACATCGGAGGGCCCCACAGATACGCAGTATTTT.

This clone was counted a few times. The V call is TRBV29-1, the J call TRBJ1-2; 9 bases agree with TRBD1. This CDR3 has 12 amino acids. Losses at the gene ends were 5 bases for V and 5 bases for J; bases not matched to a gene: 3. Looked up from germline, CDR1 is SQVTM and CDR2 is ANQGSEA. The CDR3 spells CSVQGQGYGYTF. DNA for the CDR3: TGCAGCGTTCAGGGACAGGGATATGGCTACACCTTC.

The V gene is TRBV28, the J gene TRBJ2-7; D might be TRBD2 (5 bases). V lost 5 bases to trimming and J lost 2 bases, with 19 bases between them. CDR1 and CDR2 from the germline V gene are MDHEN and SYDVKM. This CDR3 spans 16 amino acids. The CDR3 DNA reads TGTGCCAGCAGTAGACCCCGGGGTTGGGGAGCCTACGAGCAGTACTTC. Encoded protein: CASSRPRGWGAYEQYF.

The CDR3 DNA follows: TGCAGCGTCGATCTAACACAGGGGGGCTATGGCTACACCTTC. It encodes CSVDLTQGGYGYTF. The chain recombines TRBV29-1 with TRBJ1-2; 8 bases are shared with TRBD1. In germline, CDR1 is SQVTM, CDR2 ANQGSEA. This CDR3 is 14 amino acids long. With V trimmed by 6 bases and J by 4 bases, 10 bases remained unmatched.

The genes are TRBV28 and TRBJ2-7; D is perhaps TRBD2 (5 bases). CDR3 size: 14 residues. CDR1 MDHEN and CDR2 SYDVKM come from the germline V gene. Trimming cost V 5 bases and J 0 bases, with 11 bases left between them. The CDR3 coding sequence is TGTGCCAGCAGTAAGGCGGGCCTCTCCTACGAGCAGTACTTC. Translated: CASSKAGLSYEQYF. Combining the CDR3 with reference TRBV28 and TRBJ2-7 gives the whole variable domain DVKVTQSSRYLVKRTGEKVFLECVQDMDHENMFWYRQDPGLGLRLIYFSYDVKMKEKGDIPEGYSVSREKKERFSLILESASTNQTSMYLCASSKAGLSYEQYFGPGTRLTVT.

Here the CDR3 reads CASSSGGTKNIQYF. The CDR3 DNA is TGTGCCAGCAGCAGCGGGGGAACCAAAAACATTCAGTACTTC. The chain combines TRBV9 with TRBJ2-4; 8 positions match TRBD2. Germline assignment: CDR1 SGDLS and CDR2 YYNGEE. CDR3 length equals 14 residues. V dropped 4 bases and J dropped 2; count of bases not matched to a gene: 2.

V gene TRBV27 combines with J gene TRBJ2-1; D possibly corresponds to TRBD1 (7 bases). Germline CDR1 reads MNHEY; CDR2 reads SMNVEV (reference sequence). Trimming shortened V by 2 bases and J by 3 bases, and 14 bases separated the two germline ends. The length of the CDR3 is 16 residues. CDR3 in DNA: TGTGCCAGCAGTTTAGGCGGGACAGACTACTACAATGAGCAGTTCTTC. It encodes CASSLGGTDYYNEQFF.

V usage is TRBV30 and J usage is TRBJ1-1; D not certain. V was shortened by 6 bases and J by 4 bases, with 15 bases between the two germline ends. Germline V gene sequence: CDR1 GTSNPN, CDR2 SVGIG (reference sequence). This CDR3 spans 13 amino acids. The CDR3 reads CACSLGGFTEAFF. CDR3 DNA sequence: TGTGCCTGCTCACTAGGTGGGTTCACTGAAGCTTTCTTT.

This clone showed up just once. The V call is TRBV10-3, the J call TRBJ2-1; D may match TRBD1 or TRBD2 (6 bases each). CDR1 is ENHRY, CDR2 SYGVKD, per germline. The length of the CDR3 is 13 residues. The ends were cut back, 4 bases at V and 9 bases at J, with 13 bases in the middle. CDR3 loop: CAISAPGAGEQFF. The CDR3 DNA follows: TGTGCCATCAGTGCTCCGGGGGCGGGTGAGCAGTTCTTC.

The rearrangement uses TRBV19 and TRBJ2-7, with a weak D call TRBD1 (6 bases). Germline CDR1 LNHDA, CDR2 SQIVND (reference sequence). This CDR3 region has 13 residues. The CDR3 nucleotides read TGTGCGTCGCGTGGGGACATCCCCTACGAGCAGTACTTC. Translated, it gives CASRGDIPYEQYF.

CDR3 in amino acids: CASRRPGNEQFF. CDR3 coding DNA: TGTGCCAGTAGACGGCCTGGGAATGAGCAGTTCTTC. The chain recombines TRBV19 with TRBJ2-1; D remains unclear. The V gene lost 6 bases and the J gene lost 7 bases, with 10 bases spanning the gap. The germline V gene has CDR1 LNHDA and CDR2 SQIVND (reference sequence). This CDR3 spans 12 amino acids.